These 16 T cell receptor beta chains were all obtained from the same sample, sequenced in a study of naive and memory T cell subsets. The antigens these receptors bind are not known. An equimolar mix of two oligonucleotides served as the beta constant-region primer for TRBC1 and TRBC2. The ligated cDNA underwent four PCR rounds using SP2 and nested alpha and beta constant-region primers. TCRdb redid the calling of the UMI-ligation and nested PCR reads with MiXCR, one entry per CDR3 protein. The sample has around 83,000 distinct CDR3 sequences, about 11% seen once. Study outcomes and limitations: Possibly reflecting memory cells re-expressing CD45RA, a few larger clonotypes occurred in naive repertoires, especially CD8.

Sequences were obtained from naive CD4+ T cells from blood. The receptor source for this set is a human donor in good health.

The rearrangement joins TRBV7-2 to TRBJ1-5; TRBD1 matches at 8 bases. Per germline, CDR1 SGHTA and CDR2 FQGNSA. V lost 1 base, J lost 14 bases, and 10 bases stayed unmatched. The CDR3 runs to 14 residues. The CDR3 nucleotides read TGTGCCAGCAGCTTAGTGCTGGGGACAGGACCAAAGCATTTT. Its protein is CASSLVLGTGPKHF.

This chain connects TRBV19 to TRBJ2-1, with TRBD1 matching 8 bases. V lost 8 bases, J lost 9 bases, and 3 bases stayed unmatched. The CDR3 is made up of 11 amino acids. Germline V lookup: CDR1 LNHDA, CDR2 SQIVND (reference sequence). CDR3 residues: CASQGAGEQFF. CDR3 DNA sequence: TGTGCCAGTCAGGGGGCTGGTGAGCAGTTCTTC.

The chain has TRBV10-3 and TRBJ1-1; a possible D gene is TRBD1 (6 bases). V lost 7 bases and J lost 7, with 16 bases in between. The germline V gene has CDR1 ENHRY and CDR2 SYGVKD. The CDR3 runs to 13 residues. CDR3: CAITRTERGEAFF. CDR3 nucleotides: TGTGCCATCACCAGGACAGAGAGGGGTGAAGCTTTCTTT.

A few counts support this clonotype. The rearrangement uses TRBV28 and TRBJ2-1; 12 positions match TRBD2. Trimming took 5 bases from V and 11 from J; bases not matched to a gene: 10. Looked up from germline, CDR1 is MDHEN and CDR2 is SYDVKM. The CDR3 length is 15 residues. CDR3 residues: CASSLPTSGGVQQFF. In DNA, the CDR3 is TGTGCCAGCAGTCTCCCGACTAGCGGGGGCGTTCAGCAGTTCTTC.

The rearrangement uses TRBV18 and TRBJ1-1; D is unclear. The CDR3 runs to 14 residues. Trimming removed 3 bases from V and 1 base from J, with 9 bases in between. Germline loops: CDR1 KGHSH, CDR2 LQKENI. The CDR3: CASSPHPGNTEAFF. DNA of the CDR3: TGTGCCAGCTCACCTCACCCGGGGAACACTGAAGCTTTCTTT.

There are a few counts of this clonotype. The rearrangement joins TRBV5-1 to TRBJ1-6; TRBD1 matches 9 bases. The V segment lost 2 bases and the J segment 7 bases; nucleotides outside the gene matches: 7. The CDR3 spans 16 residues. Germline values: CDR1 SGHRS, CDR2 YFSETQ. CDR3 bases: TGCGCCAGCAGCTTCATGCCGGGACAGGGCAATTCACCCCTCCACTTT. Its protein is CASSFMPGQGNSPLHF.

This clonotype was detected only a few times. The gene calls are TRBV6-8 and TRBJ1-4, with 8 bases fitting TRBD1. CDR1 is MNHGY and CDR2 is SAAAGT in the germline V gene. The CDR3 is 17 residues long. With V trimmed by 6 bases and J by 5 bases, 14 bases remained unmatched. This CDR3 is CASSRSRDRFRNEKLFF. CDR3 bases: TGTGCCAGCAGCCGGTCCCGGGACAGGTTCCGGAATGAAAAACTGTTTTTT.

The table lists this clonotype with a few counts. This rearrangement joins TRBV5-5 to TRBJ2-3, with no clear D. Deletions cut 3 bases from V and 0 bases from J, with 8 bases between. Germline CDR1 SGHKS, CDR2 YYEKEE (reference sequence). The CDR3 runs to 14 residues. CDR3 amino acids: CASSSGPSTDTQYF. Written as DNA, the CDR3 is TGTGCCAGCAGCTCCGGACCTAGCACAGATACGCAGTATTTT.

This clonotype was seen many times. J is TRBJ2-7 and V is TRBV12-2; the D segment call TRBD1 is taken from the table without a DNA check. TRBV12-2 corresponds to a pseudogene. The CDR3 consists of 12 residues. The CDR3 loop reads CASRTASYEQYF. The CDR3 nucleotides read TGTGCAAGTAGGACAGCCTCCTACGAGCAGTACTTC.

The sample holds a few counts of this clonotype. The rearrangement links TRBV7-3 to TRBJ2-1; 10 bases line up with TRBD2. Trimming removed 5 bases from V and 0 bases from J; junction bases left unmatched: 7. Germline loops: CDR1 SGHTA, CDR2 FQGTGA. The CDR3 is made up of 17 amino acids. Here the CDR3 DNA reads TGTGCCAGCAGCGCCACTAGCGGGGACAGCTCCTACAATGAGCAGTTCTTC. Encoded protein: CASSATSGDSSYNEQFF.

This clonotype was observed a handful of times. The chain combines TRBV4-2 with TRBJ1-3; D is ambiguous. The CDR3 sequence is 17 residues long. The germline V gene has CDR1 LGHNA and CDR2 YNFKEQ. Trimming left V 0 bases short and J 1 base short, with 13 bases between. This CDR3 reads CASSQEAGEGSGNTIYF. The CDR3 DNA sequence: TGTGCCAGCAGCCAAGAAGCCGGCGAAGGGTCTGGAAACACCATATATTTT.

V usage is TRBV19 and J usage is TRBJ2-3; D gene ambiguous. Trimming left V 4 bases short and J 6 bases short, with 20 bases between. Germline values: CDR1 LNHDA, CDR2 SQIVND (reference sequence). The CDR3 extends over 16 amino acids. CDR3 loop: CASSRLSGPMLDTQYF. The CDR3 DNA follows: TGTGCCAGTAGTAGGCTATCGGGCCCTATGCTGGATACGCAGTATTTT.

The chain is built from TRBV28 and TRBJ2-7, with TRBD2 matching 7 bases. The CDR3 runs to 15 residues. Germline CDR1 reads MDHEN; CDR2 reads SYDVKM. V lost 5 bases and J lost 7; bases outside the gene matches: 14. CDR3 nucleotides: TGTGCCAGCAGTCCTAACCCCTTGGGGGGGAGGGAGCAGTACTTC. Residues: CASSPNPLGGREQYF.

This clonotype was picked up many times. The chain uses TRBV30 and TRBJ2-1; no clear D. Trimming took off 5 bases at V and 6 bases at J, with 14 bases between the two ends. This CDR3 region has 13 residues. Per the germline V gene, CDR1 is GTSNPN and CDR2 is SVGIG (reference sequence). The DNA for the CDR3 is TGTGCCTGGGTCGGCCCCCCGACCAATGAGCAGTTCTTC. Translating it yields CAWVGPPTNEQFF.

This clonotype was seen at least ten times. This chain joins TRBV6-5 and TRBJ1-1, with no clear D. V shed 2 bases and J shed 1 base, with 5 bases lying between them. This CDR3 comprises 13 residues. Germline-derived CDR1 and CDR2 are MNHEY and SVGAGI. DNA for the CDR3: TGTGCCAGCAGTTACCAGGCGAACACTGAAGCTTTCTTT. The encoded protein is CASSYQANTEAFF.

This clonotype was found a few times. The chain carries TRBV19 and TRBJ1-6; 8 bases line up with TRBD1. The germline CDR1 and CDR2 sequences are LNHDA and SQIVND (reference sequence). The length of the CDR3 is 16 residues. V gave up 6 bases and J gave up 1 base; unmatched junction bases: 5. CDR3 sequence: CASRDRASSYNSPLHF. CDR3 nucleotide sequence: TGTGCCAGTAGGGACAGGGCTTCATCCTATAATTCACCCCTCCACTTT.